The next 13 T cell receptor beta chains were all read from a single sample in a study of control samples from healthy donors and cancer patients (dated by TCRdb to 2019 to 2021). Receptor amplification or capture employed the immunoSEQ multiplex PCR assay. TCRdb carries this immuneACCESS record with in-frame sequences only. Its versions omit some clonotypes, under half of them owing to an unresolved V gene in the studies checked, with the rest unexplained. The sample table shows 150,000 or so clones, and over 85% are seen once. The biggest ten clones account for about 12% of the sample. The source material was blood. Receptor source: a man in his thirties or forties in good health.

This clone has just one count. The V gene is TRBV7-9, the J gene TRBJ2-7; D perhaps matches TRBD2 (6 bases). CDR3 length: 13 residues. The ends were cut back, 0 bases at V and 3 bases at J, with 6 bases in the middle. Germline loops: CDR1 SEHNR, CDR2 FQNEAQ (reference sequence). Written as DNA, the CDR3 is TGTGCCAGCAGCTTAGCGGGGGGCTACGAGCAGTACTTC. This sequence encodes CASSLAGGYEQYF.

This clone has just one count. This sequence joins TRBV6-1 and TRBJ1-2, with 10 bases lining up with TRBD1. The CDR3 totals 15 residues. V shed 3 bases and J 5 bases; nucleotides not matched to a gene: 6. Germline-derived CDR1 and CDR2 are MNHNS and SASEGT. CDR3 in amino acids: CASSDRTGGWYGYTF. CDR3 coding DNA: TGTGCCAGCAGTGATAGGACAGGGGGTTGGTATGGCTACACCTTC.

This chain joins TRBV28 and TRBJ2-3, with a weak D call TRBD2 (6 bases). The V and J ends lost 6 bases and 0 bases respectively, with 16 bases between them. CDR1 and CDR2 (germline): MDHEN, SYDVKM. The CDR3 has 16 residues. The CDR3 loop reads CASSPNSGLSTDTQYF. The CDR3 nucleotides are TGTGCCAGCAGCCCAAATTCGGGACTCAGCACAGATACGCAGTATTTT.

This chain joins TRBV13 and TRBJ1-1; TRBD1 aligns across 9 bases. The germline V gene encodes CDR1 PRHDT and CDR2 FYEKMQ (reference sequence). J was trimmed by 5 bases and V by 5 bases; bases with no gene match: 12. This CDR3 region has 16 residues. The CDR3 DNA reads as TGTGCCAGCAGCATTCCCGGGACAGGGCGATGGACTGAAGCTTTCTTT. Residues: CASSIPGTGRWTEAFF.

Regarding this clone: The sample contains more than one DNA sequence encoding this CDR3. The chain joins TRBV11-2 to TRBJ2-7; maybe TRBD1 (6 bases). This CDR3 has 15 amino acids. The V gene's germline CDR1 is SGHAT and CDR2 FQNNGV. Trimming left V 1 base short and J 5 bases short, with 15 bases between. CDR3 nucleotides: TGTGCCAGCAGCTTAGGCAACAGGGATCGGCACGAGCAGTACTTC. This translates into CASSLGNRDRHEQYF.

This chain joins TRBV18 and TRBJ1-2; no reliable D call. CDR3 length equals 16 residues. The V end was cut by 1 base, the J end by 4 bases, with 16 bases between. From germline, CDR1 is KGHSH and CDR2 LQKENI. CDR3 in amino acids: CASSPQSSSWGYGYTF. The CDR3 DNA sequence: TGTGCCAGCTCACCACAGTCATCGTCCTGGGGCTATGGCTACACCTTC.

The chain links TRBV19 to TRBJ1-1, with D possibly TRBD1 on 6 matching bases. Trimming stripped 7 bases from V and 4 bases from J, with 16 bases between. This CDR3 has 14 residues. Germline V gene sequence: CDR1 LNHDA, CDR2 SQIVND (reference sequence). CDR3 nucleotide sequence: TGTGCCAGTAAGAGAACGGGGGCCCCCACTGAAGCTTTCTTT. Translating gives CASKRTGAPTEAFF.

V is TRBV7-2 and J is TRBJ2-7; D gene uncertain. The CDR3 length is 15 residues. Germline V CDR1 and CDR2: SGHTA, FQGNSA. V was trimmed by 8 bases and J by 5 bases, leaving 22 bases between them. The CDR3 here is CASRPSSLPSHEQYF. The CDR3, as DNA: TGTGCCAGCCGTCCGAGTTCGCTTCCAAGCCACGAGCAGTACTTC.

The gene calls are TRBV3-1 (or the pseudogene TRBV3-2) and TRBJ2-5, with 7 bases matching TRBD1. The V and J ends lost 4 bases and 4 bases, in that order; junction bases with no gene match: 0. The CDR3 runs 12 residues. The germline V gene encodes CDR1 LGHDT and CDR2 YNNKEL (reference sequence). As DNA, the CDR3 is TGTGCCAGCAGCCGGACAGGAGAGACCCAGTACTTC. Protein sequence: CASSRTGETQYF.

The CDR3 DNA sequence: TGTGCCAGCAGTTTATCTGGACAGGGATCGGGTCAGCCCCAGCATTTT. It encodes CASSLSGQGSGQPQHF. The rearrangement uses TRBV27 and TRBJ1-5; TRBD1 matches 8 bases. Germline lookup yields CDR1 MNHEY and CDR2 SMNVEV (reference sequence). Trimming removed 0 bases from V and 6 bases from J; junction bases left unmatched: 7. This CDR3 has 16 residues.

The V gene is TRBV6-6, the J gene TRBJ2-1, with D unresolved. Germline V gene lookup returns CDR1 MNHNY and CDR2 SVGAGI (reference sequence). This CDR3 spans 12 amino acids. V shed 6 bases and J shed 8 bases, with 11 bases lying between them. The CDR3 spells CASSYSPDEQFF. The CDR3 DNA follows: TGTGCCAGCAGCTATTCTCCGGATGAGCAGTTCTTC.

The chain couples TRBV27 to TRBJ2-5; the D gene could be TRBD1 or TRBD2 (6 bases each). The CDR3 runs 19 residues. V gave up 0 bases and J gave up 1 base, with 21 bases separating them. The germline V gene has CDR1 MNHEY and CDR2 SMNVEV (reference sequence). CDR3 loop: CASSLSGGVVGTIQETQYF. The CDR3 DNA reads TGTGCCAGCAGTTTATCGGGGGGCGTAGTGGGAACCATCCAAGAGACCCAGTACTTC.

The rearrangement uses TRBV10-3 and TRBJ2-1; 8 nucleotides line up with TRBD2. This CDR3 spans 17 amino acids. V gave up 4 bases and J gave up 7 bases; unmatched junction bases: 15. CDR1 and CDR2 (germline): ENHRY, SYGVKD. The CDR3 region has the DNA TGTGCCATCAGTGCGGGGGGGGAGGAAGGTAGCCGGAATGAGCAGTTCTTC. Translated: CAISAGGEEGSRNEQFF.